One and the same sample provided the 20 T cell receptor beta chains below, sequenced in a study of cytomegalovirus exposure and HLA in healthy donors. Data came from immunoSEQ multiplex PCR; TCRdb stores just in-frame clones and leaves some out. The sample has 260,000 or so clones, around nine tenths seen once. The sample was PBMCs. The receptors were gathered from a man aged 18 to 30 in good health and CMV-seronegative.

V gene TRBV30 combines with J gene TRBJ1-5, with D possibly TRBD1 on 5 matching bases. Germline values: CDR1 GTSNPN, CDR2 SVGIG (reference sequence). Deletions cut 4 bases from V and 4 bases from J, with 14 bases between. The CDR3 sequence is 14 residues long. In DNA, the CDR3 is TGTGCCTGGACCTCGGACATTTTTAATCAGCCCCAGCATTTT. Encoded protein: CAWTSDIFNQPQHF.

The chain has TRBV29-1 and TRBJ2-1, with TRBD1 identical over 7 bases. Germline V gene data show CDR1 as SQVTM and CDR2 as ANQGSEA. CDR3 length equals 16 residues. V was clipped by 0 bases and J by 0 bases; unmatched bases: 5. CDR3 sequence (DNA): TGCAGCGTTGAAGAGGGCCCAGGGGGCTCCTACAATGAGCAGTTCTTC. Protein sequence: CSVEEGPGGSYNEQFF.

This chain connects TRBV5-1 to TRBJ2-3; TRBD1 is a possible D gene (6 bases). V was shortened by 0 bases and J by 0 bases, with 11 bases between the two germline ends. The CDR3 is made up of 16 amino acids. Per germline, CDR1 SGHRS and CDR2 YFSETQ. CDR3 sequence: CASSLEGVRSTDTQYF. The CDR3 DNA follows: TGCGCCAGCAGCTTGGAGGGGGTTAGGAGCACAGATACGCAGTATTTT.

This chain uses TRBV10-3 with TRBJ1-5, with TRBD1 as a possible D gene (6 bases). Per the germline V gene, CDR1 is ENHRY and CDR2 is SYGVKD. This CDR3 spans 14 amino acids. V lost 4 bases to trimming and J lost 0 bases, with 7 bases between them. CDR3 amino acids: CAISGGHSNQPQHF. CDR3 nucleotides: TGTGCCATCAGTGGGGGACATAGCAATCAGCCCCAGCATTTT.

This chain uses TRBV7-9 with TRBJ1-2; D might be TRBD1 (6 bases). V was pared by 5 bases and J by 4 bases, with 14 bases between. Germline assignment: CDR1 SEHNR and CDR2 FQNEAQ (reference sequence). The CDR3 extends over 14 amino acids. This chain's CDR3 is CASSDTGQIYGYTF. CDR3 bases: TGTGCCAGCAGCGATACAGGGCAGATCTATGGCTACACCTTC.

The chain combines TRBV7-9 with TRBJ2-7, with 9 bases identical to TRBD1. The length of the CDR3 is 15 residues. The germline CDR1 and CDR2 sequences are SEHNR and FQNEAQ (reference sequence). V lost 5 bases and J lost 5; bases outside the gene matches: 10. This chain's CDR3 is CASSAPGTGRDEQYF. The CDR3 bases are TGTGCCAGCAGCGCCCCCGGGACAGGGCGGGACGAGCAGTACTTC.

The chain uses TRBV7-2 and TRBJ2-7; 7 positions agree with TRBD2. Germline V lookup: CDR1 SGHTA, CDR2 FQGNSA. The V gene end was trimmed by 1 base and the J gene end by 0 bases; junction bases not matched to a gene: 3. The CDR3 is 15 residues long. The CDR3 region is CASSLVSGSSYEQYF. DNA of the CDR3: TGTGCCAGCAGCTTAGTTAGCGGGTCCTCCTACGAGCAGTACTTC.

V is TRBV10-2 and J is TRBJ2-5; 7 bases map to TRBD2. In germline, CDR1 is WSHSY, CDR2 SAAADI. CDR3 length: 15 amino acids. With V trimmed by 8 bases and J by 1 base, 10 bases remained unmatched. The CDR3 DNA reads as TGCGCCAGCCGTCGGGAGGCCACGGTCCAAGAGACCCAGTACTTC. This gives the protein CASRREATVQETQYF.

The chain uses TRBV9 and TRBJ1-1, with 7 bases identical to TRBD1. The CDR3 extends over 15 amino acids. Looked up from germline, CDR1 is SGDLS and CDR2 is YYNGEE. The ends lost 3 bases at V and 2 bases at J; junction bases unmatched: 7. The CDR3 reads CASSAHRGSNTEAFF. CDR3 bases: TGTGCCAGCAGCGCCCACAGGGGATCAAACACTGAAGCTTTCTTT.

CDR3 region: CASSPDRAPWETQYF. CDR3 nucleotide sequence: TGCGCCAGCAGCCCGGACAGGGCTCCATGGGAGACCCAGTACTTC. The rearrangement joins TRBV4-3 to TRBJ2-5; 8 bases fit TRBD1. Germline CDR1 reads LGHNA; CDR2 reads YSLEER. Trimming removed 4 bases from V and 5 bases from J; junction bases left unmatched: 9. The CDR3 totals 15 residues.

V usage is TRBV7-6 and J usage is TRBJ1-3, with D uncertain. V lost 5 bases and J 9 bases, leaving 14 bases between the germline ends. The CDR3 contains 13 residues. Per the germline V gene, CDR1 is SGHVS and CDR2 is FNYEAQ. As DNA, the CDR3 is TGTGCCAGCAGCCCCGAGACTGTCGGCACCATATATTTT. Translated: CASSPETVGTIYF.

The rearrangement links TRBV11-3 to TRBJ2-3; D is uncertain. Germline CDR1 and CDR2: SGHNT and YENEEA. V lost 1 base and J 2 bases, leaving 10 bases between the germline ends. This CDR3 spans 15 amino acids. In DNA, the CDR3 is TGTGCCAGCAGCTTAGGGTCAGGTTACACAGATACGCAGTATTTT. Amino acid sequence: CASSLGSGYTDTQYF. The whole variable domain, filled in from reference TRBV11-3 and TRBJ2-3, reads EAGVVQSPRYKIIEKKQPVAFWCNPISGHNTLYWYLQNLGQGPELLIRYENEEAVDDSQLPKDRFSAERLKGVDSTLKIQPAELGDSAVYLCASSLGSGYTDTQYFGPGTRLTVL.

The V gene is TRBV16, the J gene TRBJ1-1; D is ambiguous. CDR3 size: 13 residues. V lost 4 bases and J 0 bases, leaving 6 bases between the germline ends. Germline V gene data show CDR1 as KGHSY and CDR2 as FQNENV. This chain's CDR3 is CASSPVMNTEAFF. The CDR3 bases are TGTGCCAGCAGCCCAGTCATGAACACTGAAGCTTTCTTT.

The chain has TRBV10-3 and TRBJ1-2, with a possible D match to TRBD1 (5 bases). V gave up 8 bases and J gave up 2 bases, with 15 bases separating them. The CDR3 runs 14 residues. Germline CDR1 ENHRY, CDR2 SYGVKD. CDR3 nucleotides: TGTGCCATCTCCAGGGATTTGAAAAACTATGGCTACACCTTC. Its translation is CAISRDLKNYGYTF.

The chain's CDR3 is CASSTRFPRQDKVGELFF. The DNA for the CDR3 is TGTGCCAGCAGCACCCGATTCCCGCGACAGGATAAAGTAGGGGAGCTGTTTTTT. This chain uses TRBV27 with TRBJ2-2; TRBD1 is a possible D gene (6 bases). Germline V gene lookup returns CDR1 MNHEY and CDR2 SMNVEV (reference sequence). V lost 6 bases to trimming and J lost 8 bases, with 28 bases between them. CDR3 size: 18 residues.

The genes are TRBV5-1 and TRBJ2-2, with D perhaps matching TRBD1 (6 bases). Trimming pared 0 bases from V and 0 bases from J, leaving 12 bases between. CDR1 is SGHRS and CDR2 is YFSETQ in the germline V gene. The CDR3 consists of 17 residues. CDR3 sequence reads: CASSLGLDSANTGELFF. As DNA, the CDR3 is TGCGCCAGCAGCTTGGGGCTGGACAGCGCGAACACCGGGGAGCTGTTTTTT.

V usage is TRBV2 and J usage is TRBJ2-5, with 10 bases fitting TRBD2. J lost 5 bases, V lost 10 bases, and 7 bases had no gene match. Germline-derived CDR1 and CDR2 are SNHLY and FYNNEI. This CDR3 region has 13 residues. The CDR3 DNA is TGTGCCACCCAGCGGGAGGGCGCTGAGACCCAGTACTTC. Its protein product is CATQREGAETQYF.

This clone was seen just once. V is TRBV7-2 and J is TRBJ2-5; D ambiguous. Trimming stripped 6 bases from V and 3 bases from J, with 5 bases between. The CDR3 runs to 11 residues. Per the germline V gene, CDR1 is SGHTA and CDR2 is FQGNSA. CDR3 sequence reads: CASRRKETQYF. As DNA, the CDR3 is TGTGCCAGCAGGCGAAAAGAGACCCAGTACTTC.

The rearrangement links TRBV2 to TRBJ1-3; D call uncertain. V was pared by 4 bases and J by 3 bases, with 13 bases between. CDR3 length: 15 amino acids. From germline, CDR1 is SNHLY and CDR2 FYNNEI. CDR3: CASSGQRARGNTIYF. For the CDR3, the DNA is TGTGCCAGCAGTGGGCAGAGGGCGCGTGGAAACACCATATATTTT.

The chain recombines TRBV27 with TRBJ1-5, with a tentative D call TRBD1 (6 bases). Germline CDR1 reads MNHEY; CDR2 reads SMNVEV (reference sequence). The V end lost 4 bases, the J end lost 1 base, and 11 bases lay between the germline ends. This CDR3 is built from 15 residues. This chain's CDR3 is CASSYTGTSNQPQHF. The CDR3 DNA is TGTGCCAGCAGTTACACAGGGACCAGCAATCAGCCCCAGCATTTT.